The 2 T cell receptor beta chains below all came from one sample that was sequenced in a study of T cell responses to AZD1222 COVID-19 vaccine. Clones were sequenced by immunoSEQ multiplex PCR, and TCRdb holds only the in-frame ones, with some missing. The sample has 84,000 or so clones, about nine tenths seen once. Sequencing was performed on peripheral blood, taken 28 days after the second AZD1222 dose. Receptors were obtained from an adult who received the AZD1222 COVID-19 vaccine.

The rearrangement uses TRBV19 and TRBJ1-6; 10 bases match TRBD1. J was trimmed by 14 bases and V by 8 bases; bases with no gene match: 12. From germline, CDR1 is LNHDA and CDR2 SQIVND (reference sequence). CDR3 length: 14 amino acids. CDR3 residues: CASQPGQGSLALHF. In DNA form, the CDR3 reads TGTGCCAGTCAACCGGGACAGGGGTCTTTAGCCCTCCACTTT.

The chain links TRBV5-6 to TRBJ2-7; D is perhaps TRBD2 (6 bases). This CDR3 comprises 15 residues. Germline V gives CDR1 SGHDT, CDR2 YYEEEE. With 5 bases removed from V and 2 bases from J, the gap between germline ends came to 17 bases. DNA for the CDR3: TGTGCCAGCAGAGTAGGGTTCGGAGGGACCTACGAGCAGTACTTC. Protein product: CASRVGFGGTYEQYF. Complete variable domain (other parts from reference TRBV5-6 and TRBJ2-7): DAGVTQSPTHLIKTRGQQVTLRCSPKSGHDTVSWYQQALGQGPQFIFQYYEEEERQRGNFPDRFSGHQFPNYSSELNVNALLLGDSALYLCASRVGFGGTYEQYFGPGTRLTVT.